The 6 T cell receptor beta chains listed next were all sequenced from one sample in a study of CD8 T cells in Susac syndrome. An input of 0.5 to 1 ug of RNA was subjected to reverse transcription using random hexamers. TCRdb called the immunoSEQ multiplex PCR reads again in MiXCR, with one record for every CDR3 protein. This table holds roughly 50,000 distinct CDR3 sequences, 80% to 95% found once. Specimen: CD8+ T cells from PBMCs. The receptors here all came from a human donor in good health.

The chain has TRBV30 and TRBJ2-1; D is possibly TRBD1 or TRBD2 (6 bases each). The V end lost 4 bases, the J end lost 4 bases, and 17 bases lay between the germline ends. In germline, CDR1 is GTSNPN, CDR2 SVGIG (reference sequence). This CDR3 is built from 15 residues. CDR3 in amino acids: CAWKGGSPIYNEQFF. The CDR3 DNA reads as TGTGCCTGGAAGGGGGGCTCCCCTATTTACAATGAGCAGTTCTTC.

This chain links TRBV10-3 with TRBJ2-2; a possible D gene is TRBD2 (5 bases). The CDR3 length is 16 residues. Trimming took 3 bases from V and 6 from J, leaving 17 bases between them. CDR1 and CDR2 from the germline V gene are ENHRY and SYGVKD. Here the CDR3 reads CAISERASPDSGELFF. Here the CDR3 DNA reads TGTGCCATCAGTGAAAGGGCCTCCCCGGACTCCGGGGAGCTGTTTTTT.

The V and J genes are TRBV5-5 and TRBJ2-4, with D hard to call. The germline V gene encodes CDR1 SGHKS and CDR2 YYEKEE (reference sequence). This CDR3 has 14 residues. The V gene lost 4 bases and the J gene lost 2 bases, with 10 bases spanning the gap. The CDR3 loop is CASSPDVPKNIQYF. The CDR3 coding sequence is TGTGCCAGCAGCCCGGACGTACCCAAAAACATTCAGTACTTC.

The CDR3 region has the DNA TGTGCCAGCAGGAAAGGGACCGCGAGCACCGGGGAGCTGTTTTTT. It specifies CASRKGTASTGELFF. The chain couples TRBV12-1 to TRBJ2-2; the D call of TRBD1 is as the table states it, not checked on the DNA. TRBV12-1 is a recognized pseudogene. The CDR3 is made up of 15 amino acids.

The V gene is TRBV29-1, the J gene TRBJ2-7, with 8 bases aligning to TRBD1. There are 15 residues in the CDR3. V trimming: 2 bases; J trimming: 1 base; junction bases outside the gene matches: 7. Germline loops: CDR1 SQVTM, CDR2 ANQGSEA. The CDR3 is CSVEITGTGSYEQYF. The DNA for the CDR3 is TGCAGCGTTGAAATTACCGGGACAGGTTCCTACGAGCAGTACTTC.

The CDR3 loop reads CASTPTNTGELFF. The CDR3 nucleotides read TGTGCCAGCACTCCTACGAACACCGGGGAGCTGTTTTTT. V gene TRBV27 combines with J gene TRBJ2-2; D unresolved. This CDR3 contains 13 residues. Germline values: CDR1 MNHEY, CDR2 SMNVEV (reference sequence). Between the trimmed V and J ends, which lost 7 bases and 0 bases, there was a span of 6 bases.